This T cell receptor beta chain stems from a study of patients and donors after allogeneic stem cell transplantation. Trimming removed 5 bases at V and 3 bases at J, with 10 bases between. From germline, CDR1 is MNHNS and CDR2 SASEGT. The CDR3 consists of 13 residues. Using its own MiXCR run on the RT-PCR reads, TCRdb lists one record per CDR3 protein. The table lists about 960,000 distinct CDR3 sequences, roughly 18% of them singletons. This clonotype was seen a single time. The V gene is TRBV6-1, the J gene TRBJ1-1; tentatively, D is TRBD1 (6 bases). The receptor's source is a human donor who was either an allogeneic HSCT recipient or a stem cell or donor lymphocyte infusion donor (not recorded which). It is not recorded whose cells these are; they may come from a transplant donor. The specimen was blood, either unsorted or a sorted T cell fraction (not recorded which). The CDR3 protein is CASSLDSYTEAFF. CDR3 nucleotides: TGTGCCAGCAGTCTGGACAGCTACACTGAAGCTTTCTTT.